This T cell receptor (beta chain) was identified during a study of blood T cell repertoires in COVID-19. Overall study context: Some COVID-19 samples were acute and others convalescent; all came from the United States, Italy and Spain. The cDNA or gDNA used as material had been derived from T cells, B-cell-depleted T cells, or PBMCs.

In the authors' workflow: Estimated nucleated cell counts came from reference gene primer amplification. The table came from immunoSEQ multiplex PCR; TCRdb's copy has only in-frame clones and leaves some out. V, J and clone size are taken as reported in that table, and D and trimming were inferred from the DNA itself. The sample consists of some 150,000 clones, approximately 92% of them appearing once. The CDR3 runs 14 residues. CDR1 and CDR2 from the germline V gene are GTSNPN and SVGIG (reference sequence). With 7 bases clipped from V and 1 base from J, the junction kept 4 bases outside the gene matches. This clone was detected only once.

The chain carries TRBV30 and TRBJ2-2; 9 bases fit TRBD2. This clonotype was sampled from a woman in her thirties or forties with acute or convalescent COVID-19. The material sequenced was peripheral blood. CDR3 amino acids: CASLAGENTGELFF. The CDR3 coding sequence is TGTGCCTCCTTAGCGGGAGAGAACACCGGGGAGCTGTTTTTT.